The rows below give T cell receptor beta chains drawn from one sample of a study of metastatic and nonmetastatic thyroid tumors. TCRdb ran MiXCR on the PCR reads. The sample has under 95,000 clones, roughly 8.6% seen once. The sequenced sample was blood. The source is a female donor with papillary thyroid cancer or a benign thyroid nodule (not recorded which). Some clones in this sample may be carry-over from other donors' samples. The CDR3 runs from the conserved cysteine through the conserved F or W. Each record gives: J gene, clone size, V gene, D gene, CDR3 DNA, CDR3 protein. D genes are given only for firm matches. The size entry is marked missing in some rows and otherwise reads once, few, many or a size class.

j_call: TRBJ2-5; clone_size: NA; v_call: TRBV6-2/TRBV6-3; d_call: NA; cdr3_nt: TGTGCCAGCAGCAGACTCCAAGAGACCCAGTACTTC; cdr3_aa: CASSRLQETQYF
j_call: TRBJ2-5; clone_size: many; v_call: TRBV20-1; d_call: TRBD1; cdr3_nt: TGCAGTGCTAGAGCGAGAGGGACAGGGGAGTACTTC; cdr3_aa: CSARARGTGEYF
j_call: TRBJ1-1; clone_size: many; v_call: TRBV20-1; d_call: NA; cdr3_nt: TGCAGTGCTAGAGTAGGACTCATGAACACTGAAGCTTTCTTT; cdr3_aa: CSARVGLMNTEAFF
j_call: TRBJ1-5; clone_size: many; v_call: TRBV13; d_call: NA; cdr3_nt: TGTGCCAGCAGCTTAAGGGGTTTCGGGGATCAGCCCCAGCATTTT; cdr3_aa: CASSLRGFGDQPQHF
j_call: TRBJ1-6; clone_size: many; v_call: TRBV6-4; d_call: TRBD1; cdr3_nt: TGTGCCAGCAGTGACTCGGGACAGGGGGCTTCACCCCTCCACTTT; cdr3_aa: CASSDSGQGASPLHF
j_call: TRBJ1-2; clone_size: many; v_call: TRBV5-6; d_call: TRBD1; cdr3_nt: TGTGCCAGCAGCCCGGGACAGCACTATGGCTACACCTTC; cdr3_aa: CASSPGQHYGYTF
j_call: TRBJ2-1; clone_size: NA; v_call: TRBV6-5; d_call: NA; cdr3_nt: TGTGCCAGCAGTTATACTCGAGATAATGAGCAGTTCTTC; cdr3_aa: CASSYTRDNEQFF
j_call: TRBJ1-1; clone_size: many; v_call: TRBV20-1; d_call: TRBD1; cdr3_nt: TGCAGTGCTCGTTGGACAGGAACTACTGAAGCTTTCTTT; cdr3_aa: CSARWTGTTEAFF
j_call: TRBJ1-1; clone_size: many; v_call: TRBV30; d_call: NA; cdr3_nt: TGTGCCTGGAGGGTCATAGAAGCTTTCTTT; cdr3_aa: CAWRVIEAFF
j_call: TRBJ2-3; clone_size: few; v_call: TRBV5-4; d_call: NA; cdr3_nt: TGTGCCAGCAGCTTTGCAGGGGTGAACACAGATACGCAGTATTTT; cdr3_aa: CASSFAGVNTDTQYF
j_call: TRBJ1-1; clone_size: many; v_call: TRBV29-1; d_call: NA; cdr3_nt: TGCAGCGCCCGGACGGCATACACTGAAGCTTTCTTT; cdr3_aa: CSARTAYTEAFF
j_call: TRBJ1-5; clone_size: many; v_call: TRBV28; d_call: NA; cdr3_nt: TGTGCCAGCAGTTTCCCCGGGACAACTCGGGGTCAGCCCCAGCATTTT; cdr3_aa: CASSFPGTTRGQPQHF
j_call: TRBJ2-3; clone_size: many; v_call: TRBV2; d_call: NA; cdr3_nt: TGTGCCAGCAGTGCTGTCACGGATACGCAGTATTTT; cdr3_aa: CASSAVTDTQYF
j_call: TRBJ1-1; clone_size: NA; v_call: TRBV18; d_call: NA; cdr3_nt: TGTGCCAGCTCACCGACTCCGGTAGGGAACACTGAAGCTTTCTTT; cdr3_aa: CASSPTPVGNTEAFF
j_call: TRBJ2-1; clone_size: many; v_call: TRBV5-6; d_call: TRBD1; cdr3_nt: TGTGCCAGCAGGACACCAGGGGGCCCCGAGAGTGAGCAGTTCTTC; cdr3_aa: CASRTPGGPESEQFF
j_call: TRBJ2-7; clone_size: many; v_call: TRBV18; d_call: TRBD2; cdr3_nt: TGTGCCAGCTCACCACCGGCTAGCGGACAATTCTCCTACGAGCAGTACTTC; cdr3_aa: CASSPPASGQFSYEQYF
j_call: TRBJ1-3; clone_size: NA; v_call: TRBV6-1; d_call: TRBD1; cdr3_nt: TGTGCCAGCAGTAAGACAGGGAGCTCTGGAAACACCATATATTTT; cdr3_aa: CASSKTGSSGNTIYF
j_call: TRBJ1-1; clone_size: many; v_call: TRBV11-3; d_call: NA; cdr3_nt: TGTGCCAGCAGCTTAGAGGGGACGATTGAAGCTTTCTTT; cdr3_aa: CASSLEGTIEAFF
j_call: TRBJ2-1; clone_size: few; v_call: TRBV9; d_call: TRBD2; cdr3_nt: TGTGCCAGCAGCAGAGCTAGCGGGGGGGCAAGTGAGCAGTTCTTC; cdr3_aa: CASSRASGGASEQFF
j_call: TRBJ1-5; clone_size: many; v_call: TRBV30; d_call: NA; cdr3_nt: TGTGCCTGGAGACTCCCGGGAACCGGGGATTCGCCCCAGCATTTT; cdr3_aa: CAWRLPGTGDSPQHF
j_call: TRBJ1-1; clone_size: many; v_call: TRBV27; d_call: NA; cdr3_nt: TGTGCCAGCAGTTTAAATGGTAGGAGGGTCGGTGAAGCTTTCTTT; cdr3_aa: CASSLNGRRVGEAFF
j_call: TRBJ1-1; clone_size: NA; v_call: TRBV13; d_call: NA; cdr3_nt: TGTGCCAGCAGCGCCCCCGGGGGACGAGCTTTCTTT; cdr3_aa: CASSAPGGRAFF
j_call: TRBJ1-1; clone_size: NA; v_call: TRBV5-6; d_call: TRBD1; cdr3_nt: TGTGCCAGCAGCTCTCGCCTGACAGGGGTCGACACTGAAGCTTTCTTT; cdr3_aa: CASSSRLTGVDTEAFF
j_call: TRBJ2-7; clone_size: many; v_call: TRBV7-9; d_call: TRBD1; cdr3_nt: TGTGCCAGCAGCTTAAAGGTGGGGACAGGGAACTCTTGGGGCGAGCAGTACTTC; cdr3_aa: CASSLKVGTGNSWGEQYF
j_call: TRBJ2-1; clone_size: many; v_call: TRBV4-1; d_call: TRBD1; cdr3_nt: TGCGCCAGCAGCCAAGTATTACAGGGGGCGAGGTACAATGAGCAGTTCTTC; cdr3_aa: CASSQVLQGARYNEQFF
j_call: TRBJ2-7; clone_size: many; v_call: TRBV2; d_call: TRBD1; cdr3_nt: TGTGCCAGCCCCAGGGGGCCGAACGAGCAGTACTTC; cdr3_aa: CASPRGPNEQYF
j_call: TRBJ1-5; clone_size: NA; v_call: TRBV19; d_call: NA; cdr3_nt: TGTGCCAGTAGTTATGAGGGGTATAGCAATCAGCCCCAGCATTTT; cdr3_aa: CASSYEGYSNQPQHF
j_call: TRBJ1-1; clone_size: many; v_call: TRBV6-2/TRBV6-3; d_call: NA; cdr3_nt: TGTGCCAGCAGTTATAATGGGAGGGCTGAAGCTTTCTTT; cdr3_aa: CASSYNGRAEAFF
j_call: TRBJ1-4; clone_size: many; v_call: TRBV15; d_call: NA; cdr3_nt: TGTGCCACCAGCAGAGATCTGGTAGAAAAACTGTTTTTT; cdr3_aa: CATSRDLVEKLFF
j_call: TRBJ1-6; clone_size: many; v_call: TRBV11-3; d_call: NA; cdr3_nt: TGTGCCAGCAGCCACCTTTGGGCGGGCTCCTATAATTCACCCCTCCACTTT; cdr3_aa: CASSHLWAGSYNSPLHF
j_call: TRBJ1-4; clone_size: many; v_call: TRBV15; d_call: TRBD1; cdr3_nt: TGTGCCACCAGCAGAGATCGGATAGGGGGCGCGGGTGAAAAACTGTTTTTT; cdr3_aa: CATSRDRIGGAGEKLFF
j_call: TRBJ2-1; clone_size: many; v_call: TRBV19; d_call: NA; cdr3_nt: TGTGCCAGTATTCCGGACCTTAACAATGAGCAGTTCTTC; cdr3_aa: CASIPDLNNEQFF
j_call: TRBJ1-1; clone_size: many; v_call: TRBV6-2/TRBV6-3; d_call: NA; cdr3_nt: TGTGCCAGCAGCCCGAAGATGGACACTGAAGCTTTCTTT; cdr3_aa: CASSPKMDTEAFF
j_call: TRBJ1-1; clone_size: many; v_call: TRBV6-1; d_call: TRBD1; cdr3_nt: TGTGCCAGCAGTGAAGACCGACAGGGAAACACTGAAGCTTTCTTT; cdr3_aa: CASSEDRQGNTEAFF
j_call: TRBJ2-5; clone_size: many; v_call: TRBV3-1; d_call: NA; cdr3_nt: TGTGCCAGCAGCCCAGGGTGGCAAGAGACCCAGTACTTC; cdr3_aa: CASSPGWQETQYF
j_call: TRBJ1-5; clone_size: many; v_call: TRBV20-1; d_call: TRBD1; cdr3_nt: TGCAGTGCTAGCCAAGACCGGGACAGGGTAAATCAGCCCCAGCATTTT; cdr3_aa: CSASQDRDRVNQPQHF
j_call: TRBJ2-5; clone_size: many; v_call: TRBV3-1; d_call: TRBD1; cdr3_nt: TGTGCCAGCAGCAGATACAGGGGGGAGACCCAGTACTTC; cdr3_aa: CASSRYRGETQYF
j_call: TRBJ2-3; clone_size: NA; v_call: TRBV20-1; d_call: NA; cdr3_nt: TGCAGGGTAGGAGGCTTAAGCACAGATACGCAGTATTTT; cdr3_aa: CRVGGLSTDTQYF
j_call: TRBJ2-1; clone_size: many; v_call: TRBV20-1; d_call: NA; cdr3_nt: TGCAGTGCTAGAGAATACCGATCCACCTACAATGAGCAGTTCTTC; cdr3_aa: CSAREYRSTYNEQFF
j_call: TRBJ2-2; clone_size: NA; v_call: TRBV20-1; d_call: NA; cdr3_nt: TGCAGTGCTAGAGGGTCCCAGGGCGCGAACACCGGGGAGCTGTTTTTT; cdr3_aa: CSARGSQGANTGELFF
j_call: TRBJ2-3; clone_size: many; v_call: TRBV28; d_call: TRBD2; cdr3_nt: TGTGCCAGCAGTCTACCTCCGGGACTAGCGGGGGGGAGCACAGATACGCAGTATTTT; cdr3_aa: CASSLPPGLAGGSTDTQYF
j_call: TRBJ1-6; clone_size: many; v_call: TRBV6-4; d_call: TRBD1; cdr3_nt: TGTGCCAGCAGTTACAGCCCGGGACAGGGAAATTCACCCCTCCACTTT; cdr3_aa: CASSYSPGQGNSPLHF
j_call: TRBJ2-3; clone_size: NA; v_call: TRBV11-1; d_call: TRBD1; cdr3_nt: TGTGCCAGCAGCTTCCAGACAGGGGAAGGAGATACGCAGTATTTT; cdr3_aa: CASSFQTGEGDTQYF
j_call: TRBJ2-3; clone_size: many; v_call: TRBV5-4; d_call: NA; cdr3_nt: TGTGCCAGCAGCCCAGACCCCAACACAGATACGCAGTATTTT; cdr3_aa: CASSPDPNTDTQYF
j_call: TRBJ2-3; clone_size: NA; v_call: TRBV9; d_call: NA; cdr3_nt: TGTGCCAGCAGCGGGACAAGTTACGGAGATACGCAGTATTTT; cdr3_aa: CASSGTSYGDTQYF
j_call: TRBJ1-4; clone_size: many; v_call: TRBV11-2; d_call: TRBD1; cdr3_nt: TGTGCCAGCAGCGGGCGGGGACAGAATAATGAAAAACTGTTTTTT; cdr3_aa: CASSGRGQNNEKLFF
j_call: TRBJ2-2; clone_size: many; v_call: TRBV27; d_call: NA; cdr3_nt: TGTGCCAGCAGTTCCGTGAACACCGGGGAGCTGTTTTTT; cdr3_aa: CASSSVNTGELFF